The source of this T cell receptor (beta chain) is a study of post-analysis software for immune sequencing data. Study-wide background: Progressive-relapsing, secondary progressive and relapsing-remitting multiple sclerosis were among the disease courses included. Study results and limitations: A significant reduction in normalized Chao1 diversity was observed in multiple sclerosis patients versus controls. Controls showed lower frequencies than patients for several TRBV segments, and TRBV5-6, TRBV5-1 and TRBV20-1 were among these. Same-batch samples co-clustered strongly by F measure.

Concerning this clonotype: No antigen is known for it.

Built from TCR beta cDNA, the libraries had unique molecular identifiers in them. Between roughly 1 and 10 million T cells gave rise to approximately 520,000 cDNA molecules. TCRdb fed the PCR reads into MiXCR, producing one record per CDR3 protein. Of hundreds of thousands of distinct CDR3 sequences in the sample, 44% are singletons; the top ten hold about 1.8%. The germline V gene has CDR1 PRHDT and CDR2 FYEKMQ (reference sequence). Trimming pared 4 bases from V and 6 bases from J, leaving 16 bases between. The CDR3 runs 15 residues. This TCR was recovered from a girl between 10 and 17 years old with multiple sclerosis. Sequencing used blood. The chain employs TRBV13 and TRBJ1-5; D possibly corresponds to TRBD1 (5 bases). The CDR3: CASSSGRLGGQPQHF. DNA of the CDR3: TGTGCCAGCAGCTCCGGCAGGTTGGGGGGTCAGCCCCAGCATTTT.